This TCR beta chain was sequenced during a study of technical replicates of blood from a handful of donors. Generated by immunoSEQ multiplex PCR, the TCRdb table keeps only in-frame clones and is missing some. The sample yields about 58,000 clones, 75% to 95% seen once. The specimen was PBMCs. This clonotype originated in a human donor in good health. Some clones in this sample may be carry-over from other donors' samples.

The CDR3 DNA follows: TGTGCCAGCAGCCCCCAGACAGGAGCCTATGGCTACACCTTC. It translates to CASSPQTGAYGYTF. This chain uses TRBV4-2 with TRBJ1-2; possibly TRBD1 for D (6 bases). The V end lost 4 bases, the J end lost 4 bases, and 13 bases lay between the germline ends. CDR1 LGHNA and CDR2 YNFKEQ come from the germline V gene. The CDR3 contains 14 residues.